This record covers a single T cell receptor beta chain. Recovery meant two consecutive negative NP/OP PCR tests, professional clearance, or resolved symptoms. The data were taken from a study of blood T cell repertoires in COVID-19. Study as a whole: The United States, Italy and Spain provided the acute and convalescent COVID-19 samples. PBMCs, B-cell-depleted T cells, or T cells were the source of the cDNA or gDNA that made up the material.

Germline loops: CDR1 MNHEY, CDR2 SVGAGI. V was clipped by 5 bases and J by 5 bases; unmatched bases: 2. The CDR3 covers 12 residues. As handled by the study authors: Amplification of reference gene primers provided the estimated nucleated cell counts. TCRdb keeps only in-frame clones here, not all; method: immunoSEQ multiplex PCR. The DNA gave D and trimming, while V, J and clone size come from that table. The table lists 200,000 to 250,000 clones, 85% of them singletons. The sample comprised PBMCs or T cells enriched from blood (not recorded which). This sequence joins TRBV6-5 and TRBJ2-7; 8 nucleotides agree with TRBD1. This clonotype was obtained from a man in his forties or fifties who had recovered from COVID-19. CDR3 loop: CASSPGGHEQYF. The CDR3 DNA reads TGTGCCAGCAGTCCAGGGGGCCACGAGCAGTACTTC.